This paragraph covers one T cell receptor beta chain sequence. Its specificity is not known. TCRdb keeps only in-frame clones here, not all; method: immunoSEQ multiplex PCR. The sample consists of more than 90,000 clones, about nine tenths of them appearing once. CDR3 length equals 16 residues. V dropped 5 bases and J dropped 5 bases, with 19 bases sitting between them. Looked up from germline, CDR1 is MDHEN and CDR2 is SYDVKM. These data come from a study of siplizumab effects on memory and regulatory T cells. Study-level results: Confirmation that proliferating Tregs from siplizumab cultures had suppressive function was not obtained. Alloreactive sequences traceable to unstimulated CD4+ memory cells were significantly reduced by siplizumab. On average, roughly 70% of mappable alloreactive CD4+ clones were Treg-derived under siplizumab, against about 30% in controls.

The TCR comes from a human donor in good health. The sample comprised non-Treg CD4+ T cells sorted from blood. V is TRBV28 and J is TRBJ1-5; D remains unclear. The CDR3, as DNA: TGTGCCAGCAGTCTGCTCGGAGACGGAAGGGATCAGCCCCAGCATTTT. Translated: CASSLLGDGRDQPQHF.